The following is a T cell receptor beta chain sequence with its context. Its antigen remains unidentified. Method: immunoSEQ multiplex PCR; TCRdb's copy keeps in-frame clones and lacks some. Of around 150,000 clones detected, about 88% appear once; the ten largest clones hold around 5.5%. This sample is drawn from a study of T cell responses to AZD1222 COVID-19 vaccine. Whole-study findings and limits: Females made up more of the donors, who were largely white British, and clonal diversity may have come out too low. Two AZD1222 doses significantly raised spike-specific TCR breadth and depth over controls.

There are 13 residues in the CDR3. Trimming at V came to 6 bases and at J to 9 bases, leaving 8 bases not matched to a gene. Germline V gene data show CDR1 as MNHEY and CDR2 as SVGEGT. This material consisted of peripheral blood, taken on day 0 of AZD1222 vaccination. The TCR was taken from an adult in good health. The chain carries TRBV6-2 or TRBV6-3 and TRBJ2-4; 7 nucleotides agree with TRBD2. CDR3 DNA: TGTGCCAGCAGCCCCCGATGGGAGGGCATTCAGTACTTC. This translates into CASSPRWEGIQYF.